This is a list of T cell receptor beta chains from one sample in a study of T cell responses to AZD1222 COVID-19 vaccine. The table came from immunoSEQ multiplex PCR; TCRdb's copy has only in-frame clones and leaves some out. The sample has about 130,000 clones, around four fifths seen once. The sample here was peripheral blood, taken on day 0 of AZD1222 vaccination. The source is an adult in good health. Each CDR3 is given with its conserved first and last residue. The D gene is left open where the match is weak. Some rows mark clone size as missing; the rest say once, few, many or name a class of expanded clone.

few,NA,TRBJ2-2,TRBV9,TGTGCCAGCAGCGTTACAGGGCCTAGCACCGGGGAGCTGTTTTTT,CASSVTGPSTGELFF
NA,TRBD1,TRBJ1-2,TRBV7-2,TGTGCCAGCAGCTTTCGGGGGGGACAGGTTCATGGCTACACCTTC,CASSFRGGQVHGYTF
once,NA,TRBJ1-5,TRBV4-1,TGCGCCAGCAGCCAAAGGGCTGCGGGGGGCAATCAGCCCCAGCATTTT,CASSQRAAGGNQPQHF
once,TRBD1,TRBJ2-2,TRBV5-4,TGTGCCAGCAGCTTGGTTTTTAGGGGGACAGCGAACACCGGGGAGCTGTTTTTT,CASSLVFRGTANTGELFF
NA,NA,TRBJ2-1,TRBV2,TGTGCCAGCAGTCCGGGACCTTCGAGGCCTCTCTTC,CASSPGPSRPLF
NA,TRBD1,TRBJ2-7,TRBV5-1,TGCGCCAGCAGTAGATCCCAGGGGGCGATCGGATACGAGCAGTACTTC,CASSRSQGAIGYEQYF
few,TRBD1,TRBJ1-5,TRBV18,TGTGCCAGCTCAACAGGGGTTAGGAATCAGCCCCAGCATTTT,CASSTGVRNQPQHF
NA,TRBD1,TRBJ1-2,TRBV9,TGTGCCAGCAGCGAGGGCAACAGGGGGCGAAAGGAGGACTATGGCTACACCTTC,CASSEGNRGRKEDYGYTF
NA,TRBD1,TRBJ2-2,TRBV24-1,TGTGCCACCAGTGACCGGACAGGGGGCCTTAGCCACGGGGAGCTGTTTTTT,CATSDRTGGLSHGELFF
NA,NA,TRBJ2-3,TRBV5-5,TGTGCCAGCAGCTCATCCCCCGGACCTGCGGATACGCAGTATTTT,CASSSSPGPADTQYF
NA,NA,TRBJ2-7,TRBV28,TGTGCCAGCATGGGGAGCTCCTACGAGCAGTACTTC,CASMGSSYEQYF
NA,NA,TRBJ1-1,TRBV28,TGTGCCTTGAGAGGGGCGCGGACTGAAGCTTTCTTT,CALRGARTEAFF